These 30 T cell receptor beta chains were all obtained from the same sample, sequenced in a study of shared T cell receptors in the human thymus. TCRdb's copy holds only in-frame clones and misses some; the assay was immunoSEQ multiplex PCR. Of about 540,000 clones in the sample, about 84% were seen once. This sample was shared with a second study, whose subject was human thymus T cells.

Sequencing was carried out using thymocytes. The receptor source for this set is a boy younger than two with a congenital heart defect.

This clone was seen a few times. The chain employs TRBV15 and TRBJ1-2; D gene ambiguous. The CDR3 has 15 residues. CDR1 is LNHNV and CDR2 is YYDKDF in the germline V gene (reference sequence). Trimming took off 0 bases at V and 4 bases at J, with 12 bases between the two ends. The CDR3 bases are TGTGCCACCAGCAGAGATAGAGGGTCCGTCTATGGCTACACCTTC. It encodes CATSRDRGSVYGYTF.

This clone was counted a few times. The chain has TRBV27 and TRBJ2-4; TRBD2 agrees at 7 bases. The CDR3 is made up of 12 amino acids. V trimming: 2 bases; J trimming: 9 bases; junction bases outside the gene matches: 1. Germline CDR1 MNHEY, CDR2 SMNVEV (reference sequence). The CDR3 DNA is TGTGCCAGCAGTTTACGCGGGGGCATTCAGTACTTC. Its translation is CASSLRGGIQYF.

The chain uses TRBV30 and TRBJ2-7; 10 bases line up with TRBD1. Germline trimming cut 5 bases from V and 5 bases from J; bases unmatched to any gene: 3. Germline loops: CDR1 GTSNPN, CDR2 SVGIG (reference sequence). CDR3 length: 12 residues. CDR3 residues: CAWGTGVHEQYF. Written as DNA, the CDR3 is TGTGCCTGGGGGACAGGGGTGCACGAGCAGTACTTC.

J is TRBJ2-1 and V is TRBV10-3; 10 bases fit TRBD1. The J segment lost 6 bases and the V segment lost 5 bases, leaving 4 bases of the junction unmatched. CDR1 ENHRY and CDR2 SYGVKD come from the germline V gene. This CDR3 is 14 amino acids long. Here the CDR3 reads CAISTGTGVNEQFF. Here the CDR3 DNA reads TGTGCCATCAGTACCGGGACAGGGGTCAATGAGCAGTTCTTC.

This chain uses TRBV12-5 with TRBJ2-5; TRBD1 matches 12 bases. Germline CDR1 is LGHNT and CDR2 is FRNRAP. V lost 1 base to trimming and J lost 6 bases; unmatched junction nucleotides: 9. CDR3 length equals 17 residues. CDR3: CASGLDGGTGGLKTQYF. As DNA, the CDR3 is TGTGCTAGTGGTTTGGACGGGGGGACAGGGGGCTTAAAGACCCAGTACTTC.

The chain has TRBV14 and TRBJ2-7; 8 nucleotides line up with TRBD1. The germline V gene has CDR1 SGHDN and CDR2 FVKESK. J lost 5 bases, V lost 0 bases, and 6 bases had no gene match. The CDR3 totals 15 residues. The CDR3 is CASSQDGRGRNEQYF. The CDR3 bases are TGTGCCAGCAGCCAAGATGGCAGGGGGCGGAACGAGCAGTACTTC. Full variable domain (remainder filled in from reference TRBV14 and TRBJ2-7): EAGVTQFPSHSVIEKGQTVTLRCDPISGHDNLYWYRRVMGKEIKFLLHFVKESKQDESGMPNNRFLAERTGGTYSTLKVQPAELEDSGVYFCASSQDGRGRNEQYFGPGTRLTVT.

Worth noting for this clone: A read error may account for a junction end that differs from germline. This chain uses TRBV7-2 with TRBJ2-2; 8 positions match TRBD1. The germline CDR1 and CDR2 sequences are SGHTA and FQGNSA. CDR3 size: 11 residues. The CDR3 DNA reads TGTGCCAGCAGCCCCAGACAGGGGATCATGTGG. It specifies CASSPRQGIMW.

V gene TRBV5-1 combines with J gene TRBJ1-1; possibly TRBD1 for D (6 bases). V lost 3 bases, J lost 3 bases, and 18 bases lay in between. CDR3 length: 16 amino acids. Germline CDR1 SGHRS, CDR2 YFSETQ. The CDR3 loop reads CASSWDDRRDDTEAFF. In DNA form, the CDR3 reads TGCGCCAGCAGCTGGGACGACAGGAGAGACGACACTGAAGCTTTCTTT.

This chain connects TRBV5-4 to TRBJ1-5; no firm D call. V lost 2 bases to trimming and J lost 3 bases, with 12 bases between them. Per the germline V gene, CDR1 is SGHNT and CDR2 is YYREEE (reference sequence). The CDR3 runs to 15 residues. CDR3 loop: CASSLKGGYNQPQHF. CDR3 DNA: TGTGCCAGCAGCTTAAAAGGCGGATACAATCAGCCCCAGCATTTT.

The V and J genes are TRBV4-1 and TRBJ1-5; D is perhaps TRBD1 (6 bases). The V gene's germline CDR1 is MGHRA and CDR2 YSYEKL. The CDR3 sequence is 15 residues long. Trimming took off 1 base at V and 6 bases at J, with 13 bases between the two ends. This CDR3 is CASSQASGDTQPQHF. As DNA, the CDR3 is TGCGCCAGCAGCCAAGCGTCAGGGGATACTCAGCCCCAGCATTTT.

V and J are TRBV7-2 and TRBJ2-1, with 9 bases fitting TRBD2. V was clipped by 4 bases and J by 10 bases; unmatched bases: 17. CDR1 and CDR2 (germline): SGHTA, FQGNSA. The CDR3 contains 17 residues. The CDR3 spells CASSSMSGKREDKEQFF. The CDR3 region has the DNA TGTGCCAGCAGCTCTATGTCCGGCAAGCGGGAGGATAAAGAGCAGTTCTTC. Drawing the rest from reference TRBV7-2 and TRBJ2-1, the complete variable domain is GAGVSQSPSNKVTEKGKDVELRCDPISGHTALYWYRQSLGQGLEFLIYFQGNSAPDKSGLPSDRFSAERTGGSVSTLTIQRTQQEDSAVYLCASSSMSGKREDKEQFFGPGTRLTVL.

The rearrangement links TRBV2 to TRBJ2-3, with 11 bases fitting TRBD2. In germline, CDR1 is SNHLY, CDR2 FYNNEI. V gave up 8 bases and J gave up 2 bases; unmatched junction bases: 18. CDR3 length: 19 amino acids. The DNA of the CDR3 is TGTGCCAGCCGGAGATGGGTAGCGGGAGGGCCGGCGAACACAGATACGCAGTATTTT. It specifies CASRRWVAGGPANTDTQYF. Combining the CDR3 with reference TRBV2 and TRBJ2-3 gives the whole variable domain EPEVTQTPSHQVTQMGQEVILRCVPISNHLYFYWYRQILGQKVEFLVSFYNNEISEKSEIFDDQFSVERPDGSNFTLKIRSTKLEDSAMYFCASRRWVAGGPANTDTQYFGPGTRLTVL.

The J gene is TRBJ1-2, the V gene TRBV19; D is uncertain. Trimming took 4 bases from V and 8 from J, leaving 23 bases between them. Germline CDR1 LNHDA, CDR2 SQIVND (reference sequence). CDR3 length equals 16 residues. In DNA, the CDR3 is TGTGCCAGTAGTACGAAATCGGGAGCCGCCGGTCGGGGCTACACCTTC. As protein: CASSTKSGAAGRGYTF.

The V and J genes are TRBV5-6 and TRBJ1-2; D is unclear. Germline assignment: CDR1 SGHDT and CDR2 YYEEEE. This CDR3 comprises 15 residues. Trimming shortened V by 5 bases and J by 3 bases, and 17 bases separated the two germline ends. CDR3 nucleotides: TGTGCCAGCAGTTCCGGCGGCGCCGGTGACTATGGCTACACCTTC. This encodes CASSSGGAGDYGYTF.

The CDR3 sequence is CASSQDQPRVTQAYEQYF. DNA for the CDR3: TGCGCCAGCAGCCAAGACCAGCCGCGGGTGACCCAAGCCTACGAGCAGTACTTC. The chain combines TRBV4-1 with TRBJ2-7; D may be TRBD2 (5 bases). CDR3 size: 18 residues. Trimming took off 0 bases at V and 2 bases at J, with 20 bases between the two ends. CDR1 is MGHRA and CDR2 is YSYEKL in the germline V gene.

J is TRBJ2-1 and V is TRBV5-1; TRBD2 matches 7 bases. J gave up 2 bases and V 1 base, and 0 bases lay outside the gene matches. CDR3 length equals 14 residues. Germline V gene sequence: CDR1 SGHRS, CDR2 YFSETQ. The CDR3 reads CASSLLAAYNEQFF. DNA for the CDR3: TGCGCCAGCAGCTTGCTAGCGGCCTACAATGAGCAGTTCTTC.

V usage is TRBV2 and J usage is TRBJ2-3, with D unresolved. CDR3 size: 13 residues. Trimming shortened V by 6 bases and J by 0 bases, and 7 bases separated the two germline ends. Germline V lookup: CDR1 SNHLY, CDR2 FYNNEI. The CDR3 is CASREHSTDTQYF. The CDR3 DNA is TGTGCCAGCAGGGAGCACAGCACAGATACGCAGTATTTT. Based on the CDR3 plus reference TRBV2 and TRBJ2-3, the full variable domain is EPEVTQTPSHQVTQMGQEVILRCVPISNHLYFYWYRQILGQKVEFLVSFYNNEISEKSEIFDDQFSVERPDGSNFTLKIRSTKLEDSAMYFCASREHSTDTQYFGPGTRLTVL.

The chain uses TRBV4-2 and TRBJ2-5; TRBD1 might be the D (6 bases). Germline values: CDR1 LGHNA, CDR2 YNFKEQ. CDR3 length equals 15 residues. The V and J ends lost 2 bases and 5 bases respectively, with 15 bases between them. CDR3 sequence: CASSQFVEGGETQYF. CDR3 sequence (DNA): TGTGCCAGCAGCCAATTCGTCGAAGGGGGTGAGACCCAGTACTTC.

The CDR3 here is CASSNGRQETQYF. CDR3 sequence (DNA): TGTGCCAGCAGTAATGGCAGGCAAGAGACCCAGTACTTC. V is TRBV6-5 and J is TRBJ2-5; D is ambiguous. CDR3 length: 13 amino acids. V was trimmed by 5 bases and J by 2 bases, leaving 9 bases between them. Germline lookup yields CDR1 MNHEY and CDR2 SVGAGI.

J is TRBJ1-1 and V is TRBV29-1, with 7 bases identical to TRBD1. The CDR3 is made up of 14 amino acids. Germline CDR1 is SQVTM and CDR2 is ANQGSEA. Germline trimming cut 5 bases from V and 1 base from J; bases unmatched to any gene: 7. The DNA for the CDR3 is TGCAGCGTTATTTCATCAGGGGGGAACACTGAAGCTTTCTTT. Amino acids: CSVISSGGNTEAFF.

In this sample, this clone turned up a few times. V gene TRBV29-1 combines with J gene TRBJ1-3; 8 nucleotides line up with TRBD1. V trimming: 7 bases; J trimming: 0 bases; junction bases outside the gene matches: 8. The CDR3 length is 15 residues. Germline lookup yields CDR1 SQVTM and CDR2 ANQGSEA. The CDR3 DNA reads TGCAGCGGGGAGACCAGGGGGCTCTCTGGAAACACCATATATTTT. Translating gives CSGETRGLSGNTIYF.

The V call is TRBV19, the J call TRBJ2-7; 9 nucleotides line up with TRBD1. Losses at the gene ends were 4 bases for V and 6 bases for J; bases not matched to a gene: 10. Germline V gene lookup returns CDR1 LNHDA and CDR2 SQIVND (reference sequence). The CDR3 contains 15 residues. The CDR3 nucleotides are TGTGCCAGTAGTACCCCCGGGACAGGGTCCAGCGAGCAGTACTTC. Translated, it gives CASSTPGTGSSEQYF.

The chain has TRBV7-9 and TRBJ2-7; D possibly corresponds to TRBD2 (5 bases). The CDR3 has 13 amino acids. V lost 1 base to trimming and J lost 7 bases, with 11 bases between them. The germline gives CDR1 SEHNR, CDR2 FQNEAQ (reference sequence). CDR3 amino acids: CASSLGGFREQYF. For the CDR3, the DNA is TGTGCCAGCAGCTTAGGAGGGTTTCGGGAGCAGTACTTC.

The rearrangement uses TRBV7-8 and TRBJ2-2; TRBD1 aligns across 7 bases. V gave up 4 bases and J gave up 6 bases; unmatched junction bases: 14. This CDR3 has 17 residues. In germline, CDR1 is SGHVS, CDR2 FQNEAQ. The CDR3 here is CASSSEERGPWAGELFF. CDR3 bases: TGTGCCAGCAGCTCAGAGGAGAGGGGGCCATGGGCCGGGGAGCTGTTTTTT.

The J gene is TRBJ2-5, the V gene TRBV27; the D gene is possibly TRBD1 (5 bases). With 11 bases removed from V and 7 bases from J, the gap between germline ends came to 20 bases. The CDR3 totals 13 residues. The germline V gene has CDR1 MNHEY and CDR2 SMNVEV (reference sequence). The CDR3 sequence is CAGNWGSPGTQYF. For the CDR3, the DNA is TGTGCCGGGAACTGGGGCAGTCCGGGGACCCAGTACTTC.

CDR3 in amino acids: CASSIDHYLFDSTDTQYF. The CDR3 coding sequence is TGTGCCAGTAGTATCGACCACTACCTATTTGATAGCACAGATACGCAGTATTTT. This chain uses TRBV19 with TRBJ2-3; the D is unclear. The CDR3 has 18 amino acids. Germline V lookup: CDR1 LNHDA, CDR2 SQIVND (reference sequence). Trimming removed 3 bases at V and 0 bases at J, with 19 bases between.

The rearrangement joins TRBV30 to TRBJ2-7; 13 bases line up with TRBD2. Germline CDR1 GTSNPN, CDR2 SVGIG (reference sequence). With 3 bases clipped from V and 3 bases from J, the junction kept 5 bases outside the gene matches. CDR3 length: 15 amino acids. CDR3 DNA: TGTGCCTGGAGGGACGGGACTAGCGGGAACTACGAGCAGTACTTC. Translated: CAWRDGTSGNYEQYF. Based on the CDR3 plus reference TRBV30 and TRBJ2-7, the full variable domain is SQTIHQWPATLVQPVGSPLSLECTVEGTSNPNLYWYRQAAGRGLQLLFYSVGIGQISSEVPQNLSASRPQDRQFILSSKKLLLSDSGFYLCAWRDGTSGNYEQYFGPGTRLTVT.

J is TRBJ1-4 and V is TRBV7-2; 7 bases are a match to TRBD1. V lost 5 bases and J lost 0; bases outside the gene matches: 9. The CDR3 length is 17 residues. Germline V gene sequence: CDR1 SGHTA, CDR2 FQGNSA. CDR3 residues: CASSLGGRAATNEKLFF. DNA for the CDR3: TGTGCCAGCAGCCTAGGGGGCAGGGCTGCAACTAATGAAAAACTGTTTTTT.

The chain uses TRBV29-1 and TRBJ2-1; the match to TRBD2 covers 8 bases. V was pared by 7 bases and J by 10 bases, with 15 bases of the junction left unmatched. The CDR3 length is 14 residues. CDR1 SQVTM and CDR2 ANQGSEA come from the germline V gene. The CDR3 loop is CSAPGIAGPPEQFF. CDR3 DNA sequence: TGCAGCGCCCCGGGGATAGCGGGACCCCCGGAGCAGTTCTTC.

Here the CDR3 reads CAWTFASGSDEQYF. DNA for the CDR3: TGTGCCTGGACCTTCGCTAGCGGGAGCGACGAGCAGTACTTC. The V and J genes are TRBV30 and TRBJ2-7; 10 bases line up with TRBD2. The CDR3 is made up of 14 amino acids. Per the germline V gene, CDR1 is GTSNPN and CDR2 is SVGIG (reference sequence). The J segment lost 5 bases and the V segment lost 4 bases, leaving 8 bases of the junction unmatched.